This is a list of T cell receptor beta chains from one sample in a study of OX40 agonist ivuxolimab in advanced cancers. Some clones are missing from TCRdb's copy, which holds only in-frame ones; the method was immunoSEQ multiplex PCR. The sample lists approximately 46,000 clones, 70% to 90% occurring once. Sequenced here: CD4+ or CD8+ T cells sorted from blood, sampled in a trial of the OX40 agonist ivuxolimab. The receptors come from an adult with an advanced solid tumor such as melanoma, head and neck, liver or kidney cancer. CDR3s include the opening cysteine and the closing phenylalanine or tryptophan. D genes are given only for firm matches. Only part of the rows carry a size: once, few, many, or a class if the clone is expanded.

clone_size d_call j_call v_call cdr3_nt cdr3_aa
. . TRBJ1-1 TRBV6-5 TGTGCCAGCAGATTACGGGAAAACACTGAAGCTTTCTTT CASRLRENTEAFF
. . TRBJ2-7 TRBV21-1 TGTGCCAGCACCTCTCTTGGGGTCGAAATCTCCTACGAGCAGTACTTC CASTSLGVEISYEQYF
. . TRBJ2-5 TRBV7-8 TGTGCCAGCAGTCCGTACCAAGAGACCCAGTACTTC CASSPYQETQYF
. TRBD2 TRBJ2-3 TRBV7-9 TGTGCCAGCAGCTTAGTCGGGGGGGCCGCAGATACGCAGTATTTT CASSLVGGAADTQYF
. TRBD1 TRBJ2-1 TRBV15 TGTGCCACCAGCAGAGAAAGGACAGGGGGGAATGAGCAGTTCTTC CATSRERTGGNEQFF
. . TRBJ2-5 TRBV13 TGTGCCAGCACCCTTAGTGGGGAATTAGAGACCCAGTACTTC CASTLSGELETQYF
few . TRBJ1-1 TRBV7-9 TGTGCCAGCAGCCCCCCGGGGGACACTGAAGCTTTCTTT CASSPPGDTEAFF
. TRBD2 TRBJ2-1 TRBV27 TGTGCCAGCAGTTTAAGGACCCTCGGGAGGGACCACAATGAGCAGTTCTTC CASSLRTLGRDHNEQFF
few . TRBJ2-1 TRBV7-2 TGTGCCAGCAGCTTCCCGGGGCACTCCTACAATGAGCAGTTCTTC CASSFPGHSYNEQFF
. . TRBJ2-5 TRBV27 TGTGCCAGCAGTTTAGGGCCGGGACGCAGCAAGACCCAGTACTTC CASSLGPGRSKTQYF
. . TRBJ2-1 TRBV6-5 TGTGCCAGCAGTTATGGCGGATACAATGAGCAGTTCTTC CASSYGGYNEQFF
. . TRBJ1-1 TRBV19 TGTGCCAGTAGTGCCGGACGGATGAACACTGAGGCTTCCTTT CASSAGRMNTEASF
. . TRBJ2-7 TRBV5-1 TGCGCCAGCAGCTTCCCAGGGGTTTTGGAGCAGTACTTC CASSFPGVLEQYF
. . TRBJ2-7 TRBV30 TGTGCCTGGAGTGTTGGGGATCTCTACGAGCAGTACTTC CAWSVGDLYEQYF
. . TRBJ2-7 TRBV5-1 TGCGCCAGCAGGAGGGGTTACGAGCAGTACTTC CASRRGYEQYF
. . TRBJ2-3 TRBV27 TGTGCCAGCGCTTCAGGGTCTAGCACAGATACGCAGTATTTT CASASGSSTDTQYF
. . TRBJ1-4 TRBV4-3 TGCGCCAGCAGCCGTTGGGGGGGAGGCCGAGAAAAACTGTTTTTT CASSRWGGGREKLFF
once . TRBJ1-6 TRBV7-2 TGTGCCAGCAGCTATGAAGACAGCTATAATTCACCCCTCCACTTT CASSYEDSYNSPLHF
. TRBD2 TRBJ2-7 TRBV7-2 TGTGCCAGCAGTCTAGCGGGGGGGCCTGGCGAGCAGTACTTC CASSLAGGPGEQYF
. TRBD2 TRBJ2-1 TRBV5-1 TGCGCCAGCAGCTTGGAGGCTAGCGGGGGCTTTGGGGATGAGCAGTTCTTC CASSLEASGGFGDEQFF
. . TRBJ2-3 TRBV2 TGTGCCAGCAGTGATGGGGTCAGACAGCCCACAGATACGCAGTATTTT CASSDGVRQPTDTQYF
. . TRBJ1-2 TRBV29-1 TGCAGCGTTGACCCGGGGGCGGGAAATGGCTACACCTTC CSVDPGAGNGYTF
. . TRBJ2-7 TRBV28 TGTGCCAGCAGCCCACTCCATCCCTCCCTTGACTACGAGCAGTACTTC CASSPLHPSLDYEQYF
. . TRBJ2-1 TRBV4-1 TGCGCCAGCAGCCCCGAGAATAGGAATGAGCAGTTCTTC CASSPENRNEQFF
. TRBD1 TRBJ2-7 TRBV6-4 TGTGCCCGATCGTTAAGAGAGGGACAGCACCACTACGAGCAGTACTTC CARSLREGQHHYEQYF
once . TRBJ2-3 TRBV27 TGTGCCAGCAGTTTATCCAGGTACACAGATACGCAGTATTTT CASSLSRYTDTQYF
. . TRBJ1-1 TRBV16 TGTGCCAGCAGCCAAGGGGCCGGAGCTTTCTTT CASSQGAGAFF
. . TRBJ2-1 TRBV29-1 TGCAGCGTTGACGGGCAGGGGCGGTCGGGATACAATGAGCAGTTCTTC CSVDGQGRSGYNEQFF
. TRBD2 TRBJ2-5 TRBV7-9 TGTGCCAGCAGCATTAGCGGGGGGACCCAAGAGACCCAGTACTTC CASSISGGTQETQYF
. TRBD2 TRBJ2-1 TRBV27 TGTGCCAGCAGCCCTGGGGGGGGGAATGAGCAGTTCTTC CASSPGGGNEQFF
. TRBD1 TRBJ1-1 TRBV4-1 TGCGCCAGCAGCCAAGTCCCGACAGGGGGAGGCACTGAAGCTTTCTTT CASSQVPTGGGTEAFF
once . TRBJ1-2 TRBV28 TGTGCCAGCAGCCCGGGACGGTTCTATGGCTACACCTTC CASSPGRFYGYTF
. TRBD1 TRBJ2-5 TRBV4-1 TGCGCCAGCAGCCACGGACAGGGGGCTTGGGAGACCCAGTACTTC CASSHGQGAWETQYF
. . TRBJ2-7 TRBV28 TGTGCCAGCAGCCGAAACTATGGGGCTTCCTACGAGCAGTACTTC CASSRNYGASYEQYF
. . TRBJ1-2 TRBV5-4 TGTGCCAGCAGCTTTGACTATGGCTACACCTTC CASSFDYGYTF
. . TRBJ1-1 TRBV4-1 TGCGCCAGCAGCCATAGGGCCAATCGGAACACTGAAGCTTTCTTT CASSHRANRNTEAFF
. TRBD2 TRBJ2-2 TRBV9 TGTGCCAGCAGCGTAGCGGGGGGGCCGGGTACCGGGGAGCTGTTTTTT CASSVAGGPGTGELFF
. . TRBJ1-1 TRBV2 TGTGCCAGCAACGGGGGGATGAACACTGAAGCTTTCTTT CASNGGMNTEAFF
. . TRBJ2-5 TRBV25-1 TGTGCCAGCAAACCGCCTGAAGAGGAGACCCAGTACTTC CASKPPEEETQYF
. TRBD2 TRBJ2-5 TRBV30 TGTGCCTGGAGTCTCCGGGGACTAAGCCAAGAGACCCAGTACTTC CAWSLRGLSQETQYF
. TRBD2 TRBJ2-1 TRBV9 TGTGCCAGCAGCGTAGGAACGGGAGGTCGGCCCCCTGAGCAGTTCTTC CASSVGTGGRPPEQFF
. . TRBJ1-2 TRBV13 TGTGCCAGCAGCTTAACGAGGAGCTACACCTTC CASSLTRSYTF
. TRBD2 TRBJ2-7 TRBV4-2 TGTGCCAGCAGCCCGTCGGGGGGGATCAGCGAGCAGTACTTC CASSPSGGISEQYF
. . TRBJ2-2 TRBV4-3 TGCGCCAGCAGCCTTCGACGTCGAACCGGGGAGCTGTTTTTT CASSLRRRTGELFF
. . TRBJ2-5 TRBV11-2 TGTGCCAGCAGCTTAGGACTGGGGGGTCCACAAGAGACCCAGTACTTC CASSLGLGGPQETQYF
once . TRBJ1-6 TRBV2 TGTGCCAGTAGCAGGTCAGCCTATAATTCACCCCTCCACTTT CASSRSAYNSPLHF
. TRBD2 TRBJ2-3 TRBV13 TGTGCCAGCAGCCCGGGACTAGCGGGGAACACAGATACGCAGTATTTT CASSPGLAGNTDTQYF
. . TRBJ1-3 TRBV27 TGTGCCAGCGGGGCCTGGGGAAACACCATATATTTT CASGAWGNTIYF
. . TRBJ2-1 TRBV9 TGTGCCAGCAGCGGACTAGTCCATGAGCAGTTCTTC CASSGLVHEQFF
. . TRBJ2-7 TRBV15 TGTGCCACCAGCAGGATAGTGGGGGCATGGGGCGAGCAGTACTTC CATSRIVGAWGEQYF
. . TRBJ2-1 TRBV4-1 TGCGCCAGCAGCCAAGATTGGGGGCAGGGGCAGTTTTCGATCTTC CASSQDWGQGQFSIF
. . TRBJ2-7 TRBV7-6 TGTGCCAGCAGCATCGGGACTGGCTACGAGCAGTACTTC CASSIGTGYEQYF
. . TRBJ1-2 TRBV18 TGTGCCAGCTCACCACCGGGAATAAGGGAAAATGGCTACACCTTC CASSPPGIRENGYTF
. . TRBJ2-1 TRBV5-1 TGCGCCAGCAGCTATACAGGGAATGAGGTCAATGAGCAGTTCTTC CASSYTGNEVNEQFF
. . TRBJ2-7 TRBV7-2 TGTGCCAGCAGCGCAACCTCGTACGAGCAGTACTTC CASSATSYEQYF